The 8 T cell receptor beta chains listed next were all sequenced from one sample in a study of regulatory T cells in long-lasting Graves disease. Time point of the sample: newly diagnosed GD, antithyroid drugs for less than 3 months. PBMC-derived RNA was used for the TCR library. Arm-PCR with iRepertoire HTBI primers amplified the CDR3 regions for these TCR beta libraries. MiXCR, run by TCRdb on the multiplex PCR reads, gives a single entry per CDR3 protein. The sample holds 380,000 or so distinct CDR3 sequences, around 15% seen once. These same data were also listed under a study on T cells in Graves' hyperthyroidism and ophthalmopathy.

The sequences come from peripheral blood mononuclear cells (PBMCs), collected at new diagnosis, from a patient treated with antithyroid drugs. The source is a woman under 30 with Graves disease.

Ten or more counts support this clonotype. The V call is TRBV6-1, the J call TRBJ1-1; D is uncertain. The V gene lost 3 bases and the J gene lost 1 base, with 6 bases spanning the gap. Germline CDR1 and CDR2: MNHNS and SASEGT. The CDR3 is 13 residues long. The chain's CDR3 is CASSDTENTEAFF. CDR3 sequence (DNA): TGTGCCAGCAGTGACACAGAGAACACTGAAGCTTTCTTT.

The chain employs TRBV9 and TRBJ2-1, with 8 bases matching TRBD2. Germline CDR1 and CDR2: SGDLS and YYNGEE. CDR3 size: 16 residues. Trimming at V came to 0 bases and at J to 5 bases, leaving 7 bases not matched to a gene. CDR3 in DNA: TGTGCCAGCAGCGTAGGGGCGGGGGGTGAAAACAATGAGCAGTTCTTC. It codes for CASSVGAGGENNEQFF.

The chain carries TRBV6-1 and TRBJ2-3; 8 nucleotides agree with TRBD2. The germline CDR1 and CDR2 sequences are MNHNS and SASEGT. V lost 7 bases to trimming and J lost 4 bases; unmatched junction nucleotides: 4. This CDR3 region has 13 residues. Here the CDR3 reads CASIGGGADTQYF. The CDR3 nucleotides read TGTGCCAGCATCGGGGGGGGCGCAGATACGCAGTATTTT.

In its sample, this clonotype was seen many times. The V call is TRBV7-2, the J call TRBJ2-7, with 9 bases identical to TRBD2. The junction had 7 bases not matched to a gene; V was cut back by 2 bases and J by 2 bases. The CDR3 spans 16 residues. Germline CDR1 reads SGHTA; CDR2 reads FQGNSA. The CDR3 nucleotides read TGTGCCAGCAGCTTATCAGCTAGCGGGGTGACCTACGAGCAGTACTTC. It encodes CASSLSASGVTYEQYF.

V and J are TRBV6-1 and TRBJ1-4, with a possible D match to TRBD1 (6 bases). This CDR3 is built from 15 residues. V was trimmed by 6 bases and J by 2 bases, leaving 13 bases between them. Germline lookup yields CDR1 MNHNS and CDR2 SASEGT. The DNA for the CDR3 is TGTGCCAGCAGGATTCAAGGACAGACTAATGAAAAACTGTTTTTT. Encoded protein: CASRIQGQTNEKLFF.

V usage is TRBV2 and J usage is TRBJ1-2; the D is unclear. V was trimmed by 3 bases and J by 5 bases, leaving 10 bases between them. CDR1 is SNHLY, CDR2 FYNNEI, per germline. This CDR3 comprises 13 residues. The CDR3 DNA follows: TGTGCCAGCAGTGACAGTAACTCATATGGCTACACCTTC. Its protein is CASSDSNSYGYTF.

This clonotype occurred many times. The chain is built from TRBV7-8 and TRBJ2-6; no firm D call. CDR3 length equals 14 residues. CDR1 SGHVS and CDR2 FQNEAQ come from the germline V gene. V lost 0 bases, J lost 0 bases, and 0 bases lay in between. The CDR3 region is CASSLASGANVLTF. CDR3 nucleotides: TGTGCCAGCAGCTTAGCCTCTGGGGCCAACGTCCTGACTTTC.

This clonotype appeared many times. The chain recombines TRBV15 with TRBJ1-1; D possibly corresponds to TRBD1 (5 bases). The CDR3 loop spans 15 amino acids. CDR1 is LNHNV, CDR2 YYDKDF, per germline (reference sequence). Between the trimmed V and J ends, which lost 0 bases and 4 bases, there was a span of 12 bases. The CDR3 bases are TGTGCCACCAGCAGAGAATGGGACCTGGCCACTGAAGCTTTCTTT. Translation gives CATSREWDLATEAFF.